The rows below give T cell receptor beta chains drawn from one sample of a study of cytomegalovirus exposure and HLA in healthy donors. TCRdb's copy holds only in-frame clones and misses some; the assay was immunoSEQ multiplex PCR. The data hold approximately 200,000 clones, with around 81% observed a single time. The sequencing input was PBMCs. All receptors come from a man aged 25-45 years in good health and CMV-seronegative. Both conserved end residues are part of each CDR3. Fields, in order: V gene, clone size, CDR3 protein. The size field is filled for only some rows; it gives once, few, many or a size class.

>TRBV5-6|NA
CASSLYPTYEQYF
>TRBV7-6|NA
CASSARFSRLEEGGELFF
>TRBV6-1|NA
CASSDGGTDTQYF
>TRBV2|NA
CARGTGTSVNNEQFF
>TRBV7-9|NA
CASSAGAGWEQYF
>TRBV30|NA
CAWIRPGSSYEQYF
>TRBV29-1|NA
CSVGLFRLSSYEQYF
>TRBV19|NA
CASTYRGQGYNEQFF
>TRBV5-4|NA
CASSFKREGYNEQFF
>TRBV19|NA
CASSNGQGWYEQYF
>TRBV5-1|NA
CASSLLGGGTDTQYF
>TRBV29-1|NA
CSGELAGDGELFF
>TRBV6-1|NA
CATGQAPYEQYF
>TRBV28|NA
CASSLRQRTEAFF
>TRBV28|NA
CASSHRTGRNTIYF
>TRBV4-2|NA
CASSQVAGIKFF
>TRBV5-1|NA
CASSLVTGSLGSPLHF
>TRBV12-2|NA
CASPSPTGSYEQFF
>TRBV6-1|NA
CASSAESYTGELFF
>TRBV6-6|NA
CASNAPGGPHEQYF
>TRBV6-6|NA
CASIPREGPGMGEQFF
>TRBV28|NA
CASSFRRTEAFF
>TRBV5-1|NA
CASRGQGVADTQYF
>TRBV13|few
CASSQQGSVYYGYTF
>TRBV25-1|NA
CASSVRDTASDEQYF
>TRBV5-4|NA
CASSFPGLAVHEQYF
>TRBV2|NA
CAFGTEGRGVETQYF
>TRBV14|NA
CASSRESIGEQYF
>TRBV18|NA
CASSPPEFTSTDTQYF
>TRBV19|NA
CASSIVWGENTEAFF
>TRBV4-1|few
CASSQGGGLQETQYF
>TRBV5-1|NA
CASSLVTGDPEAFF
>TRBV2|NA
CASFGDYTEAFF
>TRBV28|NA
CASSLGGKIYTGELFF